The 30 T cell receptor beta chains below all came from one sample that was sequenced in a study of identical twins. TCRdb reanalysed the 5' RACE reads using MiXCR and keeps one entry per CDR3 protein. The sample shows about 530,000 distinct CDR3 sequences, around 15% of them seen only once. The sample was also linked to a second study, of yellow fever vaccine responses in identical twins.

Sequenced material: CD4+ T cells sorted from blood. The receptors shown here come from a woman under 30 in good health.

This clonotype was recorded a few times. V is TRBV6-2 or TRBV6-3 and J is TRBJ2-1, with TRBD2 matching 8 bases. The CDR3 sequence is 19 residues long. The J segment lost 0 bases and the V segment lost 2 bases, leaving 12 bases of the junction unmatched. Germline V lookup: CDR1 MNHEY, CDR2 SVGEGT. CDR3 protein: CASSYQGLAGLSSYNEQFF. In nucleotides, the CDR3 is TGTGCCAGCAGTTACCAGGGGCTAGCGGGCCTAAGCTCCTACAATGAGCAGTTCTTC.

The J gene is TRBJ2-3, the V gene TRBV10-2; 8 nucleotides align to TRBD2. This CDR3 is 17 amino acids long. The germline V gene encodes CDR1 WSHSY and CDR2 SAAADI. V was pared by 8 bases and J by 1 base, with 14 bases of the junction left unmatched. The CDR3 DNA follows: TGCGCCAGCTTTACTAGCGGCGCTAACCGACGCACAGATACGCAGTATTTT. This codes for CASFTSGANRRTDTQYF.

The J gene is TRBJ2-5, the V gene TRBV11-3; D remains unclear. Between the trimmed V and J ends, which lost 2 bases and 2 bases, there was a span of 12 bases. The germline V gene has CDR1 SGHNT and CDR2 YENEEA. This CDR3 region has 15 residues. As DNA, the CDR3 is TGTGCCAGCAGCTTACCGGAGTCCCGACAAGAGACCCAGTACTTC. It yields the protein CASSLPESRQETQYF.

There are a few counts of this clonotype. The chain uses TRBV20-1 and TRBJ2-3, with a tentative D call TRBD1 (6 bases). Germline V gene sequence: CDR1 DFQATT, CDR2 SNEGSKA (reference sequence). The CDR3 runs 15 residues. V lost 5 bases and J lost 0, with 15 bases in between. This CDR3 reads CSASGTTTSTDTQYF. CDR3 sequence (DNA): TGCAGTGCTTCAGGGACAACCACCAGCACAGATACGCAGTATTTT.

This clonotype turned up a few times. V usage is TRBV4-1 and J usage is TRBJ2-7; possible D gene TRBD2, 6 bases. The V end was cut by 4 bases, the J end by 0 bases, with 19 bases between. Germline V gene sequence: CDR1 MGHRA, CDR2 YSYEKL. This CDR3 region has 17 residues. The CDR3 bases are TGCGCCAGCAGCCTACGGACTACTCGAGAGGTCTCCTACGAGCAGTACTTC. Protein product: CASSLRTTREVSYEQYF.

This chain joins TRBV9 and TRBJ2-1, with TRBD2 as a possible D gene (6 bases). Trimming shortened V by 0 bases and J by 9 bases, and 16 bases separated the two germline ends. This CDR3 has 15 amino acids. Looked up from germline, CDR1 is SGDLS and CDR2 is YYNGEE. CDR3 bases: TGTGCCAGCAGCGTAGGTGGGAGCGTGGGAGGTGAGCAGTTCTTC. Residues: CASSVGGSVGGEQFF. Full variable domain (missing parts from reference TRBV9 and TRBJ2-1): DSGVTQTPKHLITATGQRVTLRCSPRSGDLSVYWYQQSLDQGLQFLIQYYNGEERAKGNILERFSAQQFPDLHSELNLSSLELGDSALYFCASSVGGSVGGEQFFGPGTRLTVL.

This clonotype has a handful of counts. This chain uses TRBV4-2 with TRBJ1-5, with D unclear. V lost 1 base and J 1 base, leaving 11 bases between the germline ends. From germline, CDR1 is LGHNA and CDR2 YNFKEQ. The CDR3 has 16 residues. The CDR3 DNA follows: TGTGCCAGCAGCCAAGTTGAGGCCGGGAGCAATCAGCCCCAGCATTTT. The encoded protein is CASSQVEAGSNQPQHF.

This clonotype was counted only a few times. The chain carries TRBV5-1 and TRBJ1-1; D possibly corresponds to TRBD1 (5 bases). The CDR3 is 16 amino acids. Germline values: CDR1 SGHRS, CDR2 YFSETQ. V was shortened by 2 bases and J by 5 bases, with 19 bases between the two germline ends. CDR3 in DNA: TGCGCCAGCAGCTTTTTAATGGGGCAGGGAGCGACTGAAGCTTTCTTT. It specifies CASSFLMGQGATEAFF.

This clonotype was observed at least ten times. This sequence joins TRBV10-3 and TRBJ2-1; 15 bases fit TRBD2. With V trimmed by 10 bases and J by 7 bases, 11 bases remained unmatched. CDR3 size: 16 residues. Germline CDR1 and CDR2: ENHRY and SYGVKD. DNA for the CDR3: TGTGCCACCGTGGGACTAGCGGGAGGTTTGGGGAATGAGCAGTTCTTC. Translated: CATVGLAGGLGNEQFF.

The chain employs TRBV6-5 and TRBJ2-3; D is possibly TRBD2 (6 bases). The CDR3 length is 14 residues. Germline V gene data show CDR1 as MNHEY and CDR2 as SVGAGI. V lost 5 bases, J lost 3 bases, and 12 bases lay in between. The CDR3 spells CASSIRLVTDTQYF. The CDR3 DNA reads as TGTGCCAGCAGTATTCGACTAGTAACAGATACGCAGTATTTT.

This clonotype occurred a few times. V and J are TRBV20-1 and TRBJ2-3, with unresolved D. The CDR3 covers 13 residues. Trimming pared 6 bases from V and 1 base from J, leaving 11 bases between. Per germline, CDR1 DFQATT and CDR2 SNEGSKA (reference sequence). CDR3 sequence (DNA): TGCAGTGCCTTCCTCGGAGGCACAGATACGCAGTATTTT. Encoded protein: CSAFLGGTDTQYF.

The CDR3 DNA sequence: TGTGCCAGCAGTTACCAGACAGGGGGCTCTGAAGCTTTCTTT. This codes for CASSYQTGGSEAFF. The chain employs TRBV6-5 and TRBJ1-1; TRBD1 matches at 10 bases. Looked up from germline, CDR1 is MNHEY and CDR2 is SVGAGI. V shed 2 bases, J shed 6 bases, and the junction held 3 bases outside the gene matches. The CDR3 spans 14 residues.

This clonotype was picked up a small number of times. This chain connects TRBV10-3 to TRBJ2-7; no firm D call. Germline-derived CDR1 and CDR2 are ENHRY and SYGVKD. The V gene lost 2 bases and the J gene lost 2 bases, with 4 bases spanning the gap. CDR3 size: 12 residues. CDR3 DNA: TGTGCCATCAGTGAGGAGACCTACGAGCAGTACTTC. This sequence encodes CAISEETYEQYF.

This clonotype has more than one count but fewer than ten. V and J are TRBV12-3 or TRBV12-4 and TRBJ2-2, with a possible D match to TRBD2 (6 bases). CDR3 length equals 17 residues. Trimming left V 3 bases short and J 3 bases short, with 17 bases between. CDR3 sequence: CASSFLRGNRDTGELFF. DNA for the CDR3: TGTGCCAGCAGTTTCCTACGGGGGAACCGAGACACCGGGGAGCTGTTTTTT.

There are many counts of this clonotype. V is TRBV12-3 or TRBV12-4 and J is TRBJ1-1; D remains unclear. The CDR3 contains 15 residues. V was pared by 6 bases and J by 6 bases, with 20 bases between. The CDR3 is CASRPTGSYSAEAFF. CDR3 bases: TGTGCCAGCAGGCCTACGGGCTCCTACAGCGCTGAAGCTTTCTTT.

The chain employs TRBV5-1 and TRBJ2-2; D is unresolved. CDR1 is SGHRS, CDR2 YFSETQ, per germline. This CDR3 spans 14 amino acids. V shed 9 bases and J shed 4 bases, with 16 bases lying between them. CDR3 residues: CATRITLSTGELFF. The CDR3 region has the DNA TGCGCCACCCGAATAACTTTGAGCACCGGGGAGCTGTTTTTT.

The CDR3 DNA sequence: TGTGCCAGCAGAGACAATTCCTACGAGCAGTACTTC. It translates to CASRDNSYEQYF. The rearrangement uses TRBV27 and TRBJ2-7; D gene uncertain. This CDR3 is built from 12 residues. Germline assignment: CDR1 MNHEY and CDR2 SMNVEV (reference sequence). Trimming removed 6 bases from V and 1 base from J, with 7 bases in between.

This clonotype turned up a few times. The rearrangement joins TRBV20-1 to TRBJ2-2, with a possible D match to TRBD2 (5 bases). This CDR3 spans 16 amino acids. Germline loops: CDR1 DFQATT, CDR2 SNEGSKA (reference sequence). V lost 6 bases, J lost 4 bases, and 21 bases lay in between. The CDR3 region is CSALVGGSAVTGELFF. The CDR3 DNA is TGCAGTGCCCTAGTGGGTGGGAGTGCGGTCACCGGGGAGCTGTTTTTT.

This clonotype was observed a few times. This chain's CDR3 is CSAIADYNEQFF. CDR3 nucleotides: TGCAGTGCAATAGCGGATTACAATGAGCAGTTCTTC. The chain carries TRBV20-1 and TRBJ2-1, with a tentative D call TRBD2 (6 bases). The CDR3 has 12 amino acids. The ends were cut back, 6 bases at V and 4 bases at J, with 10 bases in the middle. From germline, CDR1 is DFQATT and CDR2 SNEGSKA (reference sequence).

This chain connects TRBV12-3 or TRBV12-4 to TRBJ2-6, with no clear D. V lost 4 bases and J 1 base, leaving 8 bases between the germline ends. CDR3 length: 15 residues. This chain's CDR3 is CASSSHLSGANVLTF. Here the CDR3 DNA reads TGTGCCAGCAGTTCTCACTTGTCTGGGGCCAACGTCCTGACTTTC.

This chain joins TRBV7-9 and TRBJ2-5; 8 positions match TRBD1. The J segment lost 5 bases and the V segment lost 4 bases, leaving 9 bases of the junction unmatched. Germline V gene sequence: CDR1 SEHNR, CDR2 FQNEAQ (reference sequence). This CDR3 is built from 15 residues. This CDR3 reads CASSSYLRGQETQYF. The CDR3 DNA sequence: TGTGCCAGCAGCTCATATCTCAGGGGGCAGGAGACCCAGTACTTC.

The chain joins TRBV11-2 to TRBJ1-6; D remains ambiguous. This CDR3 has 16 amino acids. The V gene lost 6 bases and the J gene lost 4 bases, with 16 bases spanning the gap. The germline gives CDR1 SGHAT, CDR2 FQNNGV. The chain's CDR3 is CASRNWTAEYNSPLHF. CDR3 bases: TGTGCCAGCAGAAATTGGACGGCAGAATATAATTCACCCCTCCACTTT.

This clonotype was counted only a few times. The chain's CDR3 is CASSQSIGTVQETQYF. DNA of the CDR3: TGCGCCAGCAGCCAAAGTATCGGGACAGTTCAAGAGACCCAGTACTTC. The rearrangement uses TRBV4-1 and TRBJ2-5; 7 bases agree with TRBD1. Germline lookup yields CDR1 MGHRA and CDR2 YSYEKL. Germline trimming cut 2 bases from V and 2 bases from J; bases unmatched to any gene: 8. The CDR3 runs to 16 residues.

This clonotype was seen only a few times. This sequence joins TRBV7-3 and TRBJ2-1; D might be TRBD1 (6 bases). CDR3 length: 13 residues. Looked up from germline, CDR1 is SGHTA and CDR2 is FQGTGA. The V end was cut by 5 bases, the J end by 5 bases, with 10 bases between. CDR3 in amino acids: CASSHDRNNEQFF. DNA for the CDR3: TGTGCCAGCAGCCACGACAGGAACAATGAGCAGTTCTTC.

The V and J genes are TRBV5-5 and TRBJ2-4; possibly TRBD2 for D (6 bases). Germline CDR1 reads SGHKS; CDR2 reads YYEKEE (reference sequence). V was shortened by 5 bases and J by 1 base, with 13 bases between the two germline ends. The CDR3 is 15 amino acids. CDR3 loop: CASRMTSGAKNIQYF. The CDR3 DNA reads TGTGCCAGCAGGATGACGAGCGGGGCCAAAAACATTCAGTACTTC.

This chain joins TRBV5-4 and TRBJ2-2, with a possible D match to TRBD2 (6 bases). The length of the CDR3 is 20 residues. CDR1 is SGHNT, CDR2 YYREEE, per germline (reference sequence). Trimming stripped 3 bases from V and 0 bases from J, with 24 bases between. In DNA form, the CDR3 reads TGTGCCAGCAGCTCCGGATCGGGACTTCATGTCGGGCCGAACACCGGGGAGCTGTTTTTT. Its translation is CASSSGSGLHVGPNTGELFF.

The V gene is TRBV24-1, the J gene TRBJ2-1; 11 bases align to TRBD2. The CDR3 has 18 residues. V lost 3 bases to trimming and J lost 4 bases; unmatched junction nucleotides: 10. Germline lookup yields CDR1 KGHDR and CDR2 SFDVKD. CDR3 sequence (DNA): TGTGCCACCAGTGATCCCGCCGGGACTAGCGGAACATACAATGAGCAGTTCTTC. Translating it yields CATSDPAGTSGTYNEQFF.

This clonotype was observed a handful of times. V and J are TRBV20-1 and TRBJ2-7; 7 positions agree with TRBD1. From germline, CDR1 is DFQATT and CDR2 SNEGSKA (reference sequence). V shed 5 bases and J 3 bases; nucleotides not matched to a gene: 10. This CDR3 has 14 residues. In nucleotides, the CDR3 is TGCAGTGCTCCGGACAGGTTGTCCAACTACGAGCAGTACTTC. Amino acids: CSAPDRLSNYEQYF.

The chain joins TRBV20-1 to TRBJ2-5, with 8 bases fitting TRBD2. The CDR3 spans 16 residues. V was pared by 5 bases and J by 1 base, with 12 bases of the junction left unmatched. CDR1 DFQATT and CDR2 SNEGSKA come from the germline V gene (reference sequence). The CDR3 here is CSASRGAGGPQETQYF. The DNA of the CDR3 is TGCAGTGCTTCCCGGGGTGCGGGGGGCCCCCAAGAGACCCAGTACTTC.

This chain joins TRBV21-1 and TRBJ2-3. TRBV21-1 is noted as a pseudogene. The CDR3 is 11 residues long. The CDR3 sequence: CASSNRYTQYF. In nucleotides, the CDR3 is TGTGCCAGCAGCAACCGTTATACGCAGTATTTT.